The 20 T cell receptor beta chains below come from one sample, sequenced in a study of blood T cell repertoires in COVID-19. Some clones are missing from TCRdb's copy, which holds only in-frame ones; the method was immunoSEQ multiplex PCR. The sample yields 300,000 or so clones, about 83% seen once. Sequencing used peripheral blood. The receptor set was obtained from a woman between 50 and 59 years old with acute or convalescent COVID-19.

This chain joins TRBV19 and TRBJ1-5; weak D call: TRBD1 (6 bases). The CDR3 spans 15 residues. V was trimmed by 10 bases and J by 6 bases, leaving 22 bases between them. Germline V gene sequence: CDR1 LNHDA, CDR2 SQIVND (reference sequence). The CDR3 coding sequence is TGTGCCACCACACCTACGGGGACACCGGGTCAGCCCCAGCATTTT. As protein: CATTPTGTPGQPQHF.

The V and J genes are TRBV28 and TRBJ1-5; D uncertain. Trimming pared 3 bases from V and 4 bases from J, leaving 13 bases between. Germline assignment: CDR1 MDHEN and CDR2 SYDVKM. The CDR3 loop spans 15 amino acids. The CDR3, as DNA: TGTGCCAGCAGTTTTCCGGGCTGGAGGAATCAGCCCCAGCATTTT. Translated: CASSFPGWRNQPQHF.

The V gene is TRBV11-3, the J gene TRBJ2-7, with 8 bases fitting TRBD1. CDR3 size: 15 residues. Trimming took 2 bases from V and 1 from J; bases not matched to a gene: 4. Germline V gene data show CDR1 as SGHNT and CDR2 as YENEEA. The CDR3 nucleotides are TGTGCCAGCAGCTTAACCGGACAGGGTTCCTACGAGCAGTACTTC. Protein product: CASSLTGQGSYEQYF.

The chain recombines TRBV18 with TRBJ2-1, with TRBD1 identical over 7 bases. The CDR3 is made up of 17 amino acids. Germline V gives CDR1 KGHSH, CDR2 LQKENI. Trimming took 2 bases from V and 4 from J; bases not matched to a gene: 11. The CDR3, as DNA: TGTGCCAGCTCACCATCCGCAGGACAGGTCGGATACAATGAGCAGTTCTTC. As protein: CASSPSAGQVGYNEQFF.

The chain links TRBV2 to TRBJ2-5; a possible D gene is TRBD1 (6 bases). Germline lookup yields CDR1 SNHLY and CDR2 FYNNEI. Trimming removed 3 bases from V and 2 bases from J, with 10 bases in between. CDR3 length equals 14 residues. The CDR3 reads CASSDRTEQETQYF. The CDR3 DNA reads TGTGCCAGCAGTGACCGGACAGAGCAAGAGACCCAGTACTTC. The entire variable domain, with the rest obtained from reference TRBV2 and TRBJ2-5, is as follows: EPEVTQTPSHQVTQMGQEVILRCVPISNHLYFYWYRQILGQKVEFLVSFYNNEISEKSEIFDDQFSVERPDGSNFTLKIRSTKLEDSAMYFCASSDRTEQETQYFGPGTRLLVL.

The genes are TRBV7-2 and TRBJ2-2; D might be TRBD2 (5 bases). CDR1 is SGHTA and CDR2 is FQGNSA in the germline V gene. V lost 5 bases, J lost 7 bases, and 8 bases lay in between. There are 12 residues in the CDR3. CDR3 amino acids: CASSPTSGELFF. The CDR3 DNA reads TGTGCCAGCAGCCCTACTAGCGGGGAGCTGTTTTTT.

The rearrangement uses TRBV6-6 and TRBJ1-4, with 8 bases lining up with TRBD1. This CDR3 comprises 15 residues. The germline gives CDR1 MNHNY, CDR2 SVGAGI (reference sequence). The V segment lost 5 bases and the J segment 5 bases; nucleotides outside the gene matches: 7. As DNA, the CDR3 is TGTGCCAGCAGTAGCTCGGGACAGGAGAATGAAAAACTGTTTTTT. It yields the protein CASSSSGQENEKLFF.

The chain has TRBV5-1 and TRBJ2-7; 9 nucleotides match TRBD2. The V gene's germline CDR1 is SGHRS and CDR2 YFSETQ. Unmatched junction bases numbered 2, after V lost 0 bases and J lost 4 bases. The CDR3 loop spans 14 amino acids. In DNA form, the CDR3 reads TGCGCCAGCAGCTTGGGCGCGGGAGGGTACGAGCAGTACTTC. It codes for CASSLGAGGYEQYF.

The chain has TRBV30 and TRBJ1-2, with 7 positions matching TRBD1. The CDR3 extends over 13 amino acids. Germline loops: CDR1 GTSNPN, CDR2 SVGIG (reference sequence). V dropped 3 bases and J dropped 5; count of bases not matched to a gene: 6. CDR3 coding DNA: TGTGCCTGGAGGATGACAGGGCGGTATGGCTACACCTTC. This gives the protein CAWRMTGRYGYTF.

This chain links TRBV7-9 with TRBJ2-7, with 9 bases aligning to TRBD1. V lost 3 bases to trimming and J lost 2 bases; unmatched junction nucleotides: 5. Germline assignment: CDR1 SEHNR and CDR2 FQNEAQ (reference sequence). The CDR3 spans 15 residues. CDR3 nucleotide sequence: TGTGCCAGCAGCTTGTTGGGACAGGGACCCTACGAGCAGTACTTC. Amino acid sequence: CASSLLGQGPYEQYF.

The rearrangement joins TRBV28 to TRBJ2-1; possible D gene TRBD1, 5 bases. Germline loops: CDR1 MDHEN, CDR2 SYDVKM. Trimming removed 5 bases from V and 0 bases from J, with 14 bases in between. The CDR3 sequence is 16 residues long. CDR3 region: CASSPQQAHSYNEQFF. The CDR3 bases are TGTGCCAGCAGTCCCCAACAGGCTCACTCCTACAATGAGCAGTTCTTC. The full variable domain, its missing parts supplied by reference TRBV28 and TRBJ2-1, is DVKVTQSSRYLVKRTGEKVFLECVQDMDHENMFWYRQDPGLGLRLIYFSYDVKMKEKGDIPEGYSVSREKKERFSLILESASTNQTSMYLCASSPQQAHSYNEQFFGPGTRLTVL.

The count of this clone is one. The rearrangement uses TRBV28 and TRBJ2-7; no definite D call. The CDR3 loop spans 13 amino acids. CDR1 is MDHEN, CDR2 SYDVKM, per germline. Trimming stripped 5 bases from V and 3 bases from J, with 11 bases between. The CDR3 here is CASSQTPNYEQYF. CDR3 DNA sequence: TGTGCCAGCAGTCAGACACCTAACTACGAGCAGTACTTC.

The CDR3 loop reads CASSLGTGAGSNQPQHF. CDR3 bases: TGCGCCAGCAGCTTGGGAACAGGCGCGGGGAGCAATCAGCCCCAGCATTTT. The chain has TRBV5-1 and TRBJ1-5; weak D call: TRBD1 (5 bases). Germline-derived CDR1 and CDR2 are SGHRS and YFSETQ. The CDR3 has 17 residues. V was cut by 0 bases and J by 1 base, with 14 bases left in between.

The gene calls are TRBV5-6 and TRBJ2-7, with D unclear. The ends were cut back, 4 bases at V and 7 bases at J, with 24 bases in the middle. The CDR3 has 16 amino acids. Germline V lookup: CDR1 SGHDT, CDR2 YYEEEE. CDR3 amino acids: CASSPRGVPLTVEQYF. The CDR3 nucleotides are TGTGCCAGCAGCCCGCGAGGCGTCCCGCTCACGGTGGAGCAGTACTTC.

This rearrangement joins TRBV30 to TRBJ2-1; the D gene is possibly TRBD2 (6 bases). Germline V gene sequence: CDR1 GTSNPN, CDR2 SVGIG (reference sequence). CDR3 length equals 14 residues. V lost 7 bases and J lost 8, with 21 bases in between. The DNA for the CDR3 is TGTGCCTCCTCGGAGACTAGAGTAGACGATGAGCAGTTCTTC. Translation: CASSETRVDDEQFF.

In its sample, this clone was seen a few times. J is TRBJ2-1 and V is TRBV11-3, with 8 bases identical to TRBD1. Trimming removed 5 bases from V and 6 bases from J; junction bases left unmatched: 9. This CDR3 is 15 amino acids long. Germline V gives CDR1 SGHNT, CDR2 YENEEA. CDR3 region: CASSPRGLGSNEQFF. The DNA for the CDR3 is TGTGCCAGCAGCCCCAGGGGGCTTGGCTCCAATGAGCAGTTCTTC.

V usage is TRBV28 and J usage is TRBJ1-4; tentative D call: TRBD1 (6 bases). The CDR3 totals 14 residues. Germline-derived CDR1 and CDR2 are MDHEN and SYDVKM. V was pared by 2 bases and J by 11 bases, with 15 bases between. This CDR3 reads CASSLRGGAGKLFF. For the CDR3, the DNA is TGTGCCAGCAGTTTAAGGGGGGGCGCCGGGAAACTGTTTTTT.

The CDR3 DNA sequence: TGTGCCACCCAGCGGGAAAAGGGTTGGGATGAGCAGTTCTTC. Its protein product is CATQREKGWDEQFF. The chain carries TRBV15 and TRBJ2-1; 7 bases fit TRBD2. The CDR3 loop spans 14 amino acids. V lost 8 bases to trimming and J lost 8 bases; unmatched junction nucleotides: 12. Germline V gene sequence: CDR1 LNHNV, CDR2 YYDKDF (reference sequence).

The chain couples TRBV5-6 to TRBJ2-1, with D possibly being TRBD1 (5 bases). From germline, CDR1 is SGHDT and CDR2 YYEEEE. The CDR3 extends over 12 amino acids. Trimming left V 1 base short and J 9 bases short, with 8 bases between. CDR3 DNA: TGTGCCAGCAGCTTGCAGGGAACTGAGCAGTTCTTC. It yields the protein CASSLQGTEQFF.

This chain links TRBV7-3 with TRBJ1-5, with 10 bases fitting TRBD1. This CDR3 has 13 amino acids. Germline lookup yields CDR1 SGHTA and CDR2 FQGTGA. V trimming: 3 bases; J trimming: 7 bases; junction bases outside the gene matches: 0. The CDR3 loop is CASSLTGGQPQHF. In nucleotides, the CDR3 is TGTGCCAGCAGCTTGACAGGGGGCCAGCCCCAGCATTTT.